One T cell receptor (beta chain) is described in this entry. Its antigen is unknown. This sample was included in a study of identical twins. Study-wide results and caveats: Donors were not followed over many years; analysis was cross-sectional. Weaker excess twin sharing was seen among beta out-of-frame sequences. Diverse VJ usage suggested most zero-insertion clonotypes were not invariant T cells.

Germline V gives CDR1 SGHVS, CDR2 FQNEAQ. The CDR3 spans 14 residues. With 6 bases removed from V and 6 bases from J, the gap between germline ends came to 17 bases. A template switching step contributed a universal primer site, while unique molecular identifiers were present in the cDNA. Using its own MiXCR run on the 5' RACE reads, TCRdb lists one record per CDR3 protein. The data contain 500,000 or so distinct CDR3 sequences, roughly 21% of them singletons. These same records also appear under a second study, on T cells expressing NK-cell markers.

Material: CD4+ T cells sorted from blood. The gene calls are TRBV7-8 and TRBJ2-5, with D uncertain. This clonotype was obtained from a woman aged 18 to 35 in good health. The CDR3 loop is CASSLNSIRQTQYF. CDR3 nucleotides: TGTGCCAGCAGTCTCAACTCAATCCGGCAGACCCAGTACTTC. Supplemented by reference TRBV7-8 and TRBJ2-5, the full variable domain reads GAGVSQSPRYKVAKRGQDVALRCDPISGHVSLFWYQQALGQGPEFLTYFQNEAQLDKSGLPSDRFFAERPEGSVSTLKIQRTQQEDSAVYLCASSLNSIRQTQYFGPGTRLLVL.